A selection of T cell receptor beta chains follows, all from one sample in a study of pediatric ulcerative colitis. TCRdb keeps only in-frame clones here, not all; method: immunoSEQ multiplex PCR. In the table there are fewer than 20,000 clones, approximately 80% of which are singletons. The sample was gut tissue. The receptors come from a boy between 10 and 17 years old who was a control in a study of pediatric ulcerative colitis. Each CDR3 is given with its conserved first and last residue.

len: 11
v_gene: TRBV11-2
j_gene: TRBJ2-7
CDR3aa: CATQGGGEQYF

len: 15
v_gene: TRBV5-4
j_gene: TRBJ1-1
CDR3aa: CASSLDGKQNTEAFF

len: 14
v_gene: TRBV4-2
j_gene: TRBJ2-1
CDR3aa: CASSGGGGEDEQFF

len: 14
v_gene: TRBV7-2
j_gene: TRBJ2-1
CDR3aa: CASSLRGWGDEQFF

len: 13
v_gene: TRBV4-2
j_gene: TRBJ2-1
CDR3aa: CASSQVWSSEQFF

len: 13
v_gene: TRBV29-1
j_gene: TRBJ2-7
CDR3aa: CSVEDRVRDEQYF

len: 11
v_gene: TRBV11-3
j_gene: TRBJ2-7
CDR3aa: CASILTYEQYF

len: 14
v_gene: TRBV7-3
j_gene: TRBJ1-1
CDR3aa: CASSLTHGDTEAFF

len: 14
v_gene: TRBV11-2
j_gene: TRBJ1-4
CDR3aa: CASSLAATNEKLFF

len: 15
v_gene: TRBV28
j_gene: TRBJ1-4
CDR3aa: CASSGRGQISEKLFF

len: 16
v_gene: TRBV5-4
j_gene: TRBJ2-5
CDR3aa: CASSLPLHPGGETQYF

len: 13
v_gene: TRBV7-2
j_gene: TRBJ2-2
CDR3aa: CASKTSRAGELFF

len: 15
v_gene: TRBV28
j_gene: TRBJ2-1
CDR3aa: CASSFIAGGYNEQFF

len: 16
v_gene: TRBV28
j_gene: TRBJ2-4
CDR3aa: CASSLMIGGAKNIQYF

len: 14
v_gene: TRBV30
j_gene: TRBJ1-1
CDR3aa: CAWSLDSGNTEAFF

len: 13
v_gene: TRBV19
j_gene: TRBJ2-5
CDR3aa: CASSSMGRETQYF

len: 14
v_gene: TRBV6-1
j_gene: TRBJ1-1
CDR3aa: CASSAQTVNTEAFF

len: 15
v_gene: TRBV6-4
j_gene: TRBJ1-6
CDR3aa: CASSEYDRRNSPLHF

len: 14
v_gene: TRBV28
j_gene: TRBJ1-5
CDR3aa: CASSLGQVNQPQHF

len: 14
v_gene: TRBV7-2
j_gene: TRBJ1-1
CDR3aa: CASSLGTANTEAFF

len: 15
v_gene: TRBV7-2
j_gene: TRBJ2-1
CDR3aa: CASSPSGGSYNEQFF

len: 14
v_gene: TRBV2
j_gene: TRBJ2-3
CDR3aa: CASTLSRASDTQYF

len: 15
v_gene: TRBV6-1
j_gene: TRBJ2-3
CDR3aa: CASSMGKQITDTQYF

len: 14
v_gene: TRBV7-9
j_gene: TRBJ1-2
CDR3aa: CASSLPQGVYGYTF

len: 15
v_gene: TRBV25-1
j_gene: TRBJ2-1
CDR3aa: CASSLAGGIVNEQFF

len: 15
v_gene: TRBV4-3
j_gene: TRBJ1-5
CDR3aa: CASRQDEYSNQPQHF

len: 14
v_gene: TRBV2
j_gene: TRBJ2-1
CDR3aa: CASSGEGPTDEQFF

len: 15
v_gene: TRBV5-1
j_gene: TRBJ2-3
CDR3aa: CASRAGSWGTDTQYF

len: 14
v_gene: TRBV28
j_gene: TRBJ2-4
CDR3aa: CASSQQGAQNIQYF

len: 13
v_gene: TRBV6-5
j_gene: TRBJ2-1
CDR3aa: CASRGGWYNEQFF

len: 13
v_gene: TRBV5-6
j_gene: TRBJ1-2
CDR3aa: CASRYGPNYGYTF

len: 16
v_gene: TRBV18
j_gene: TRBJ2-7
CDR3aa: CASSPRVAGKDYEQYF

len: 14
v_gene: TRBV18
j_gene: TRBJ2-4
CDR3aa: CASSPQTGQNIQYF

len: 14
v_gene: TRBV7-6
j_gene: TRBJ2-7
CDR3aa: CASSLGQGAYEQYF

len: 14
v_gene: TRBV6-1
j_gene: TRBJ2-3
CDR3aa: CASRSAGEEDTQYF

len: 17
v_gene: TRBV5-1
j_gene: TRBJ2-2
CDR3aa: CASSYEQGVGDTGELFF

len: 13
v_gene: TRBV4-3
j_gene: TRBJ1-1
CDR3aa: CASSTTDRGEAFF

len: 14
v_gene: TRBV7-8
j_gene: TRBJ2-4
CDR3aa: CASSLNLAKNIQYF

len: 15
v_gene: TRBV6-5
j_gene: TRBJ2-5
CDR3aa: CASSYGTGVLETQYF

len: 16
v_gene: TRBV7-8
j_gene: TRBJ2-1
CDR3aa: CASTVIQPEDYNEQFF

len: 13
v_gene: TRBV5-1
j_gene: TRBJ1-2
CDR3aa: CASSFDGNYGYTF

len: 14
v_gene: TRBV5-6
j_gene: TRBJ1-4
CDR3aa: CASSTTGEPEKLFF